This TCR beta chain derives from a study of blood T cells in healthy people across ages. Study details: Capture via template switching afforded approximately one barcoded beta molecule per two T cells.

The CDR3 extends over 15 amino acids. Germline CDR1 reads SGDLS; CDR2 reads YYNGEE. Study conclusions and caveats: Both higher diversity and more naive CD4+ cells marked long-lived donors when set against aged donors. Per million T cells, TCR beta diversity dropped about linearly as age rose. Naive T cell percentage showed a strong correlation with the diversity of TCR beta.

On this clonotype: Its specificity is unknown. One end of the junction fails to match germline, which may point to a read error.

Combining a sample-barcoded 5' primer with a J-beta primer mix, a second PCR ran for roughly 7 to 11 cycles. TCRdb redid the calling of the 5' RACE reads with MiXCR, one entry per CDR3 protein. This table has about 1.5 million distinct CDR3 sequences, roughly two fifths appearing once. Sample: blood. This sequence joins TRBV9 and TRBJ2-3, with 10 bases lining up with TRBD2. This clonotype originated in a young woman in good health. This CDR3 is CAGSVVLAGSDTQYF. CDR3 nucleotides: TGTGCCGGCAGCGTAGTACTAGCGGGATCAGATACGCAGTATTTT.